One and the same sample provided the 15 T cell receptor beta chains below, sequenced in a study of shared T cell receptors in the human thymus. Data came from immunoSEQ multiplex PCR; TCRdb stores just in-frame clones and leaves some out. The table includes more than 550,000 clones, about 87% detected once. These same data were also listed under a study on human thymus T cells.

Input material: thymocytes. The receptors were gathered from a boy less than two years old with a congenital heart defect.

The chain joins TRBV7-9 to TRBJ2-3; D perhaps matches TRBD1 (5 bases). The CDR3 extends over 14 amino acids. The germline V and J ends were trimmed by 4 bases and 4 bases, with 12 bases remaining between them. Germline assignment: CDR1 SEHNR and CDR2 FQNEAQ (reference sequence). This chain's CDR3 is CASSSGYMADTQYF. CDR3 DNA: TGTGCCAGCAGCTCAGGGTACATGGCAGATACGCAGTATTTT.

This clone was observed a few times. J is TRBJ1-2 and V is TRBV4-1; a weak D match, TRBD1 (5 bases). The germline CDR1 and CDR2 sequences are MGHRA and YSYEKL. This CDR3 contains 14 residues. V was shortened by 4 bases and J by 1 base, with 10 bases between the two germline ends. The CDR3 DNA sequence: TGCGCCAGCAGCCGGGGGACTGGTAACTATGGCTACACCTTC. It is translated as CASSRGTGNYGYTF.

This chain connects TRBV9 to TRBJ2-7; the match to TRBD1 covers 7 bases. J lost 1 base, V lost 0 bases, and 1 base had no gene match. CDR3 length: 14 amino acids. Germline CDR1 reads SGDLS; CDR2 reads YYNGEE. DNA of the CDR3: TGTGCCAGCAGCGTAGGGGGACAGTCCTACGAGCAGTACTTC. Translating gives CASSVGGQSYEQYF.

The chain joins TRBV30 to TRBJ2-5; 10 bases are shared with TRBD2. Germline V gives CDR1 GTSNPN, CDR2 SVGIG (reference sequence). The CDR3 sequence is 15 residues long. Trimming took 2 bases from V and 5 from J; bases not matched to a gene: 8. The CDR3 DNA sequence: TGTGCCTGGAGTCCCCTAGCGGGGGTTGGGGAGACCCAGTACTTC. Its protein is CAWSPLAGVGETQYF.

The V call is TRBV4-1, the J call TRBJ1-1; 8 bases are shared with TRBD1. Germline assignment: CDR1 MGHRA and CDR2 YSYEKL. This CDR3 has 17 amino acids. The ends lost 1 base at V and 2 bases at J; junction bases unmatched: 9. CDR3 protein: CASSQGGRGLGNTEAFF. In DNA form, the CDR3 reads TGCGCCAGCAGCCAAGGAGGCAGGGGGCTTGGCAACACTGAAGCTTTCTTT.

V usage is TRBV29-1 and J usage is TRBJ1-2; D is possibly TRBD1 (6 bases). Germline V gives CDR1 SQVTM, CDR2 ANQGSEA. The CDR3 consists of 13 residues. Trimming removed 7 bases at V and 7 bases at J, with 19 bases between. CDR3 coding DNA: TGCAGCGCTCAAAGGGACGGACAGAGTGGCTACACCTTC. Translated: CSAQRDGQSGYTF.

The rearrangement joins TRBV15 to TRBJ1-5; 8 nucleotides agree with TRBD1. V dropped 2 bases and J dropped 6; count of bases not matched to a gene: 3. The CDR3 contains 14 residues. From germline, CDR1 is LNHNV and CDR2 YYDKDF (reference sequence). CDR3 region: CATSRKTGAQPQHF. CDR3 in DNA: TGTGCCACCAGCAGAAAGACAGGGGCTCAGCCCCAGCATTTT.

The genes are TRBV5-6 and TRBJ2-1; D may be TRBD1 (5 bases). Germline CDR1 SGHDT, CDR2 YYEEEE. CDR3 size: 17 residues. The V end was cut by 3 bases, the J end by 2 bases, with 18 bases between. The CDR3: CASSWLDTAVPYNEQFF. CDR3 DNA: TGTGCCAGCAGCTGGCTGGACACCGCAGTACCCTACAATGAGCAGTTCTTC.

The chain combines TRBV5-6 with TRBJ1-2, with TRBD1 matching 11 bases. Germline V gene data show CDR1 as SGHDT and CDR2 as YYEEEE. The CDR3 has 17 residues. V trimming: 1 base; J trimming: 4 bases; junction bases outside the gene matches: 9. CDR3 in DNA: TGTGCCAGCAGCTTGAGGACAGGGGGCGCCGGCGGCTATGGCTACACCTTC. Amino acid sequence: CASSLRTGGAGGYGYTF.

The chain combines TRBV6-1 with TRBJ2-2, with D perhaps matching TRBD2 (6 bases). CDR3 length: 17 residues. Germline CDR1 is MNHNS and CDR2 is SASEGT. Trimming cost V 1 base and J 3 bases, with 15 bases left between them. CDR3 protein: CASSEGPTWGDTGELFF. As DNA, the CDR3 is TGTGCCAGCAGTGAAGGACCGACCTGGGGGGACACCGGGGAGCTGTTTTTT.

This chain joins TRBV6-4 and TRBJ2-1, with D possibly being TRBD2 (6 bases). Trimming left V 0 bases short and J 15 bases short, with 24 bases between. Germline V gene data show CDR1 as MRHNA and CDR2 as SNTAGT. The CDR3 spans 16 residues. This CDR3 is CASSDSPGASVGGVFF. As DNA, the CDR3 is TGTGCCAGCAGTGACTCTCCGGGAGCATCGGTAGGTGGGGTGTTCTTC.

This clone was seen more than once but under ten times. This chain uses TRBV15 with TRBJ2-7; 9 positions match TRBD1. The CDR3 length is 16 residues. Germline lookup yields CDR1 LNHNV and CDR2 YYDKDF (reference sequence). Germline trimming cut 5 bases from V and 4 bases from J; bases unmatched to any gene: 12. CDR3 loop: CATSHPRTGEGYEQYF. CDR3 nucleotides: TGTGCCACCAGCCACCCTCGGACAGGGGAAGGGTACGAGCAGTACTTC.

J is TRBJ1-3 and V is TRBV7-2, with 10 bases aligning to TRBD1. Germline assignment: CDR1 SGHTA and CDR2 FQGNSA. The CDR3 has 17 residues. After removal of 4 bases from V and 4 bases from J, the junction contained 10 bases not matched to a gene. CDR3 amino acids: CASSSTDRGPGGNTIYF. CDR3 bases: TGTGCCAGCAGCTCAACCGACAGGGGGCCTGGAGGAAACACCATATATTTT.

The chain joins TRBV29-1 to TRBJ2-1, with 11 bases identical to TRBD2. From germline, CDR1 is SQVTM and CDR2 ANQGSEA. This CDR3 comprises 14 residues. Trimming removed 7 bases from V and 7 bases from J; junction bases left unmatched: 9. CDR3 protein: CSELLAGAQNEQFF. In DNA form, the CDR3 reads TGCAGCGAATTACTAGCGGGAGCACAGAATGAGCAGTTCTTC.

This clone was recorded once. The rearrangement joins TRBV28 to TRBJ2-1; 7 bases fit TRBD1. V lost 4 bases to trimming and J lost 7 bases; unmatched junction nucleotides: 13. The germline V gene has CDR1 MDHEN and CDR2 SYDVKM. The CDR3 is 16 residues long. DNA of the CDR3: TGTGCCAGCAGTTCCTACGACAGGGTATACGGGAATGAGCAGTTCTTC. Protein: CASSSYDRVYGNEQFF.